These 7 T cell receptor beta chains came from one sample sequenced in a study of human T cells and chemical hapten exposure. TCRdb ran MiXCR on the RACE reads and lists one entry per CDR3 protein. Among approximately 260,000 distinct CDR3 sequences, about 8.1% were seen once, and the ten largest hold 2.3%. Time point: pre-sensitization, week 0. Treatment: therapeutic diphenylcyclopropenone sensitization with weekly scalp DPC. Sequences were derived from whole blood, sampled in connection with sensitization to the hapten diphenylcyclopropenone (DPC). The receptors derive from a woman in her forties with alopecia areata. Some clones in this sample may be carry-over from other donors' samples.

The chain is built from TRBV28 and TRBJ1-1; 10 nucleotides agree with TRBD1. The J segment lost 11 bases and the V segment lost 5 bases, leaving 11 bases of the junction unmatched. CDR3 size: 14 residues. The germline gives CDR1 MDHEN, CDR2 SYDVKM. In nucleotides, the CDR3 is TGTGCCAGCAGTGTTAACCCCGGACAGGGGGAGGCTTTCTTT. Protein: CASSVNPGQGEAFF.

This clonotype appeared many times. This chain joins TRBV5-1 and TRBJ2-7, with D hard to call. This CDR3 is built from 13 residues. Germline CDR1 reads SGHRS; CDR2 reads YFSETQ. With 1 base removed from V and 2 bases from J, the gap between germline ends came to 7 bases. The CDR3 nucleotides are TGCGCCAGCAGCTTGCGGAATACCTACGAGCAGTACTTC. Translated, it gives CASSLRNTYEQYF.

V and J are TRBV7-2 and TRBJ1-5, with D unresolved. Germline V CDR1 and CDR2: SGHTA, FQGNSA. Trimming left V 2 bases short and J 2 bases short, with 7 bases between. The CDR3 is 14 amino acids. The CDR3 loop reads CASSLQVGNQPQHF. Here the CDR3 DNA reads TGTGCCAGCAGCTTACAAGTGGGCAATCAGCCCCAGCATTTT.

This clonotype showed up just a few times. The chain combines TRBV4-1 with TRBJ2-1; possible D gene TRBD1, 6 bases. The germline CDR1 and CDR2 sequences are MGHRA and YSYEKL. CDR3 size: 17 residues. Trimming stripped 4 bases from V and 4 bases from J, with 20 bases between. CDR3 sequence (DNA): TGCGCCAGCAGCCCCCATATTGGGGCAGGGGTTTACAATGAGCAGTTCTTC. It yields the protein CASSPHIGAGVYNEQFF.

The gene calls are TRBV6-2 or TRBV6-3 and TRBJ1-4; maybe TRBD1 (6 bases). V was pared by 6 bases and J by 8 bases, with 16 bases between. The CDR3 is 14 amino acids. CDR1 MNHEY and CDR2 SVGEGT come from the germline V gene. CDR3 sequence reads: CASRGGVVAEKLFF. The CDR3 DNA is TGTGCCAGCAGAGGGGGAGTTGTCGCGGAAAAACTGTTTTTT.

This clonotype appeared many times. This chain joins TRBV11-1 and TRBJ2-3, with D hard to call. V was pared by 0 bases and J by 4 bases, with 2 bases between. The germline V gene has CDR1 SGHAT and CDR2 FQDESV (reference sequence). The CDR3 extends over 12 amino acids. The CDR3 DNA reads as TGTGCCAGCAGCTTAGCTTCAGATACGCAGTATTTT. The encoded protein is CASSLASDTQYF.

There are many counts of this clonotype. V usage is TRBV9 and J usage is TRBJ2-7, with 7 nucleotides matching TRBD1. Germline loops: CDR1 SGDLS, CDR2 YYNGEE. V dropped 4 bases and J dropped 1; count of bases not matched to a gene: 8. This CDR3 spans 15 amino acids. The CDR3 sequence is CASSRQGRMSYEQYF. For the CDR3, the DNA is TGTGCCAGCAGCCGACAGGGCCGCATGTCCTACGAGCAGTACTTC.